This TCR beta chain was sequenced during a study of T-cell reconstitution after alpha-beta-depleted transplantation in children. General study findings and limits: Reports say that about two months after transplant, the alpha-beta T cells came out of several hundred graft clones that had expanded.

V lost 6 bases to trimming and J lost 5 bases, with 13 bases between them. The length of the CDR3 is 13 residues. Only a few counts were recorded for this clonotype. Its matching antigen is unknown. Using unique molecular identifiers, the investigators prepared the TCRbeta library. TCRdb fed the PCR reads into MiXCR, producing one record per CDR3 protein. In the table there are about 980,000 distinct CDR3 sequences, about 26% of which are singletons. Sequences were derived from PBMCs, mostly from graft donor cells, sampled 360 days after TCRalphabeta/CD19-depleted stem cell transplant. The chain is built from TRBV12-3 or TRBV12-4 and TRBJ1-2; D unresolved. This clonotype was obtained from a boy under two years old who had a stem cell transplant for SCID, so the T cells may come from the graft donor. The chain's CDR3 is CASSPSWQYGYTF. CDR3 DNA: TGTGCCAGCAGCCCCAGTTGGCAGTATGGCTACACCTTC.